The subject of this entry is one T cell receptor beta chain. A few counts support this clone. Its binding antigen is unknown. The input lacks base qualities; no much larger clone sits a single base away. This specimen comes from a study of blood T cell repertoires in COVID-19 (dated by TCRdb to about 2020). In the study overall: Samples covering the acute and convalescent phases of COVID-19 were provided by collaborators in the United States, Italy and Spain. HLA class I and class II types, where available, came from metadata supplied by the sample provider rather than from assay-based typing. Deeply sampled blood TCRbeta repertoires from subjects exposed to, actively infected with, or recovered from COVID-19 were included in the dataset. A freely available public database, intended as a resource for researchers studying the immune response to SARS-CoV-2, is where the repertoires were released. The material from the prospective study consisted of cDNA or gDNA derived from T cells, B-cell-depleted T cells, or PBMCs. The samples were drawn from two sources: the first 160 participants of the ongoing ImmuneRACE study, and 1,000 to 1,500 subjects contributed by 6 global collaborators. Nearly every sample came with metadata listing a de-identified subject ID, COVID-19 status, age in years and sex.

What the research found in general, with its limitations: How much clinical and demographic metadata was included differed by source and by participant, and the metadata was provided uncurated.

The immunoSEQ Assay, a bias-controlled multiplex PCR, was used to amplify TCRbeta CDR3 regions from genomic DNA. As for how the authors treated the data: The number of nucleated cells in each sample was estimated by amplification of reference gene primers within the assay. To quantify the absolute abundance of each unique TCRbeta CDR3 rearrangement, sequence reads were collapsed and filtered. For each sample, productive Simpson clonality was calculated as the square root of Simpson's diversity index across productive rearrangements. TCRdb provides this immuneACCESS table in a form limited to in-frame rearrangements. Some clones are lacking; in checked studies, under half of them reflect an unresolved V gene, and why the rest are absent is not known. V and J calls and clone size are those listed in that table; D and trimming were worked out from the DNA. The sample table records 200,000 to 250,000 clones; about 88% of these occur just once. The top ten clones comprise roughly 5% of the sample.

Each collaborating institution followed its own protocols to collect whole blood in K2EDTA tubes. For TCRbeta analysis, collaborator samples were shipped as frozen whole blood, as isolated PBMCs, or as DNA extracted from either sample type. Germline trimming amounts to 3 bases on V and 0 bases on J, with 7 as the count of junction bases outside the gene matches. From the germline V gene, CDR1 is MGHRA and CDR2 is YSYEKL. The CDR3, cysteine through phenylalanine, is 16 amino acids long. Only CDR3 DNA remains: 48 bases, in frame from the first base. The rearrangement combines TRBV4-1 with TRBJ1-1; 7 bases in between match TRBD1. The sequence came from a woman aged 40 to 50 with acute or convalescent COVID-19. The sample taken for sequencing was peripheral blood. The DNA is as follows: TGCGCCAGCAGCCAGGAGGGGGCTAGTGTGAACACTGAAGCTTTCTTT. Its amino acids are CASSQEGASVNTEAFF.